One sample yielded the 20 T cell receptor beta chains listed below, sequenced in a study of T cell responses to AZD1222 COVID-19 vaccine. The protocol was immunoSEQ multiplex PCR, while the TCRdb copy is restricted to in-frame clones and leaves out a portion. In the table there are roughly 190,000 clones, approximately 95% of which are singletons. This specimen was peripheral blood, taken on day 0 of AZD1222 vaccination. Receptors were obtained from an adult in good health.

This chain joins TRBV18 and TRBJ1-5, with 7 bases that match TRBD1. Trimming removed 6 bases from V and 16 bases from J; junction bases left unmatched: 15. This CDR3 spans 13 amino acids. In germline, CDR1 is KGHSH, CDR2 LQKENI. The CDR3 nucleotides read TGTGCCAGCTCTTTCTCACCGGGACAGTCTTTCCATTTT. Protein: CASSFSPGQSFHF.

This sequence joins TRBV11-2 and TRBJ1-1; no firm D call. Germline CDR1 reads SGHAT; CDR2 reads FQNNGV. The V gene lost 1 base and the J gene lost 10 bases, with 10 bases spanning the gap. CDR3 length: 12 residues. The DNA for the CDR3 is TGTGCCAGCAGCTTAGCCGCGGAGGTAGCTTTCTTT. Translation gives CASSLAAEVAFF.

The rearrangement links TRBV6-5 to TRBJ1-2; D gene ambiguous. The germline V gene has CDR1 MNHEY and CDR2 SVGAGI. The CDR3 consists of 15 residues. Trimming removed 0 bases from V and 4 bases from J, with 12 bases in between. This CDR3 reads CASSYSVARVYGYTF. CDR3 coding DNA: TGTGCCAGCAGTTACTCGGTAGCACGGGTCTATGGCTACACCTTC.

The chain carries TRBV14 and TRBJ2-2; D unresolved. The germline V gene encodes CDR1 SGHDN and CDR2 FVKESK. V lost 4 bases and J 6 bases, leaving 15 bases between the germline ends. The CDR3 extends over 15 amino acids. CDR3 bases: TGTGCCAGCAGCCCCTATAACTTTTTGGCCGGGGAGCTGTTTTTT. Protein product: CASSPYNFLAGELFF.

The V gene is TRBV12-5, the J gene TRBJ2-1, with D unclear. The CDR3 is 12 residues long. V gave up 8 bases and J gave up 2 bases, with 7 bases separating them. Germline CDR1 is LGHNT and CDR2 is FRNRAP. CDR3 residues: CASRLPYNEQFF. CDR3 nucleotide sequence: TGTGCTAGTAGGCTCCCCTACAATGAGCAGTTCTTC. Full variable domain (missing parts from reference TRBV12-5 and TRBJ2-1): DARVTQTPRHKVTEMGQEVTMRCQPILGHNTVFWYRQTMMQGLELLAYFRNRAPLDDSGMPKDRFSAEMPDATLATLKIQPSEPRDSAVYFCASRLPYNEQFFGPGTRLTVL.

This chain links TRBV3-1 (or the pseudogene TRBV3-2) with TRBJ2-3, with D perhaps being TRBD1 or TRBD2 (6 bases each). This CDR3 region has 16 residues. The V gene lost 2 bases and the J gene lost 8 bases, with 20 bases spanning the gap. Per germline, CDR1 LGHDT and CDR2 YNNKEL (reference sequence). The CDR3 here is CASSQIRAAEGGTQYF. CDR3 nucleotide sequence: TGTGCCAGCAGCCAAATTCGGGCGGCGGAGGGGGGTACGCAGTATTTT.

The V gene is TRBV5-1, the J gene TRBJ2-3, with 7 bases matching TRBD2. With V trimmed by 2 bases and J by 7 bases, 13 bases remained unmatched. From germline, CDR1 is SGHRS and CDR2 YFSETQ. This CDR3 contains 16 residues. The CDR3 is CASSFSGDYLSNTQYF. DNA of the CDR3: TGCGCCAGCAGCTTCTCTGGGGACTACCTCTCTAATACGCAGTATTTT.

The V call is TRBV7-2, the J call TRBJ1-4; tentatively, D is TRBD1 (6 bases). CDR1 is SGHTA and CDR2 is FQGNSA in the germline V gene. V was pared by 2 bases and J by 11 bases, with 12 bases between. The CDR3 is made up of 13 amino acids. CDR3 DNA: TGTGCCAGCAGCTTAAAGCGTCAGGGGAAACTGTTTTTT. Its protein product is CASSLKRQGKLFF. The whole variable domain, remainder taken from reference TRBV7-2 and TRBJ1-4, is GAGVSQSPSNKVTEKGKDVELRCDPISGHTALYWYRQSLGQGLEFLIYFQGNSAPDKSGLPSDRFSAERTGGSVSTLTIQRTQQEDSAVYLCASSLKRQGKLFFGSGTQLSVL.

This chain uses TRBV5-1 with TRBJ2-5; TRBD2 matches 8 bases. The CDR3 has 15 amino acids. Trimming at V came to 3 bases and at J to 1 base, leaving 5 bases not matched to a gene. The germline V gene encodes CDR1 SGHRS and CDR2 YFSETQ. The CDR3 DNA follows: TGCGCCAGCAGCTCAGGCGCGGGGGGCCAAGAGACCCAGTACTTC. This gives the protein CASSSGAGGQETQYF.

This chain uses TRBV15 with TRBJ1-3, with TRBD1 matching over 10 bases. The CDR3 contains 17 residues. Losses at the gene ends were 5 bases for V and 0 bases for J; bases not matched to a gene: 7. Germline CDR1 and CDR2: LNHNV and YYDKDF (reference sequence). DNA for the CDR3: TGTGCCACCAGCGGGGGACAGGGGACCCCCTCTGGAAACACCATATATTTT. It specifies CATSGGQGTPSGNTIYF.

The rearrangement links TRBV18 to TRBJ1-2; 7 nucleotides line up with TRBD1. Trimming took 3 bases from V and 3 from J; bases not matched to a gene: 7. In germline, CDR1 is KGHSH, CDR2 LQKENI. This CDR3 is built from 15 residues. The DNA of the CDR3 is TGTGCCAGCTCACCCAACAGACAGGGCTACTATGGCTACACCTTC. Protein: CASSPNRQGYYGYTF.

The gene calls are TRBV7-2 and TRBJ1-5, with a weak D call TRBD1 (5 bases). V was cut by 1 base and J by 3 bases, with 10 bases left in between. From germline, CDR1 is SGHTA and CDR2 FQGNSA. This CDR3 has 15 residues. The CDR3 coding sequence is TGTGCCAGCAGCTTAGTTTGGGGGGACAATCAGCCCCAGCATTTT. It is translated as CASSLVWGDNQPQHF.

The rearrangement joins TRBV6-5 to TRBJ2-1; the match to TRBD2 covers 12 bases. CDR1 and CDR2 from the germline V gene are MNHEY and SVGAGI. V lost 5 bases to trimming and J lost 5 bases; unmatched junction nucleotides: 4. The CDR3 contains 15 residues. CDR3 DNA: TGTGCCAGCAGTCTGGGACTAGCGGGCAACAATGAGCAGTTCTTC. This sequence encodes CASSLGLAGNNEQFF.

This chain links TRBV29-1 with TRBJ1-2; 7 nucleotides line up with TRBD1. After removal of 4 bases from V and 8 bases from J, the junction contained 4 bases not matched to a gene. The CDR3 is 11 amino acids. Germline CDR1 SQVTM, CDR2 ANQGSEA. The CDR3 loop reads CSVGQDRGYTF. CDR3 nucleotide sequence: TGCAGCGTTGGGCAGGACAGGGGCTACACCTTC.

V gene TRBV6-5 combines with J gene TRBJ1-1, with TRBD1 as a possible D gene (6 bases). Germline V gene sequence: CDR1 MNHEY, CDR2 SVGAGI. The V gene lost 5 bases and the J gene lost 7 bases, with 17 bases spanning the gap. The CDR3 contains 14 residues. The CDR3 reads CASSPPGESFEAFF. Written as DNA, the CDR3 is TGTGCCAGCAGTCCGCCAGGGGAGAGCTTTGAAGCTTTCTTT.

This rearrangement joins TRBV29-1 to TRBJ1-1; a possible D gene is TRBD1 (6 bases). Trimming took 7 bases from V and 1 from J, leaving 13 bases between them. The CDR3 runs to 13 residues. CDR1 SQVTM and CDR2 ANQGSEA come from the germline V gene. CDR3 sequence reads: CSARQVQNTEAFF. The CDR3 DNA sequence: TGCAGCGCGAGACAGGTTCAGAACACTGAAGCTTTCTTT.

This rearrangement joins TRBV7-9 to TRBJ1-2, with D maybe TRBD1 (6 bases). Germline CDR1 and CDR2: SEHNR and FQNEAQ (reference sequence). V lost 1 base and J 8 bases, leaving 11 bases between the germline ends. The length of the CDR3 is 13 residues. This CDR3 is CASSLVGGRGYTF. The CDR3 region has the DNA TGTGCCAGCAGCTTAGTAGGGGGTCGGGGCTACACCTTC. Together with reference TRBV7-9 and TRBJ1-2, the CDR3 gives the full variable domain: DTGVSQNPRHKITKRGQNVTFRCDPISEHNRLYWYRQTLGQGPEFLTYFQNEAQLEKSRLLSDRFSAERPKGSFSTLEIQRTEQGDSAMYLCASSLVGGRGYTFGSGTRLTVV.

V and J are TRBV9 and TRBJ1-2; D gene ambiguous. Germline V gene sequence: CDR1 SGDLS, CDR2 YYNGEE. This CDR3 has 13 amino acids. The V and J ends lost 7 bases and 6 bases respectively, with 16 bases between them. The CDR3 loop is CASRPKETDGYTF. The CDR3 bases are TGTGCCAGCCGCCCGAAGGAGACCGATGGCTACACCTTC.

This sequence joins TRBV10-3 and TRBJ1-2; D remains ambiguous. With 5 bases removed from V and 8 bases from J, the gap between germline ends came to 21 bases. The CDR3 runs to 15 residues. Germline V gene sequence: CDR1 ENHRY, CDR2 SYGVKD. This CDR3 reads CAISRPLRQSLGYTF. The DNA for the CDR3 is TGTGCCATCAGTCGACCTCTCCGCCAGTCCCTGGGCTACACCTTC.

This chain uses TRBV7-9 with TRBJ1-1, with D uncertain. The V and J ends lost 2 bases and 5 bases respectively, with 9 bases between them. Germline-derived CDR1 and CDR2 are SEHNR and FQNEAQ (reference sequence). CDR3 length: 13 residues. CDR3 in DNA: TGTGCCAGCAGCTTAAGTACGGCTACTGAAGCTTTCTTT. Translated: CASSLSTATEAFF.